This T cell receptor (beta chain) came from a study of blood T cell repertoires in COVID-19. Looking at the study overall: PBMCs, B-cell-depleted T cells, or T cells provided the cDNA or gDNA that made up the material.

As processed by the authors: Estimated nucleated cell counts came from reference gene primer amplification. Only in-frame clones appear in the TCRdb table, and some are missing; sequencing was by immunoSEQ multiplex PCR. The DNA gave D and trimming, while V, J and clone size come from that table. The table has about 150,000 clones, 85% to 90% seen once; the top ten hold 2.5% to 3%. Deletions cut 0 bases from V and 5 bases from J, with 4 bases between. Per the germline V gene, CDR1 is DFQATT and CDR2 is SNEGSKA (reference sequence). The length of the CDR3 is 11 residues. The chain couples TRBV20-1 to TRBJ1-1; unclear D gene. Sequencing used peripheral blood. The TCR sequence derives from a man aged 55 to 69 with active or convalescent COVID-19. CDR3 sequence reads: CSARERTEAFF. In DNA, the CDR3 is TGCAGTGCTAGAGAGAGGACTGAAGCTTTCTTT.